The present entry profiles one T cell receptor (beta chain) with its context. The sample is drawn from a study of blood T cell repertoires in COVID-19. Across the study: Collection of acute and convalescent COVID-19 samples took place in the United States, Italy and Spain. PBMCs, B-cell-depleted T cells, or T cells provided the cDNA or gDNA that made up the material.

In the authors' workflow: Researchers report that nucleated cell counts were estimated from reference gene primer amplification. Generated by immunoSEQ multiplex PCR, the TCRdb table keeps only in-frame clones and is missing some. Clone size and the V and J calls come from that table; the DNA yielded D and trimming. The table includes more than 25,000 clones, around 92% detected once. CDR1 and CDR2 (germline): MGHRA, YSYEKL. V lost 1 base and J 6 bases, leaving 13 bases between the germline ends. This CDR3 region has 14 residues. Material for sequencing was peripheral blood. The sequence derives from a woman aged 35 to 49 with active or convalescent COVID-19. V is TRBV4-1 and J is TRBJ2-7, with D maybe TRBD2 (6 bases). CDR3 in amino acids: CASSQGAGGGEQYF. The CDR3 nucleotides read TGCGCCAGCAGCCAAGGTGCCGGGGGAGGCGAGCAGTACTTC.